These 25 T cell receptor beta chains came from one sample sequenced in a study of T cell responses to AZD1222 COVID-19 vaccine. Generated by immunoSEQ multiplex PCR, the TCRdb table keeps only in-frame clones and is missing some. The sample includes 140,000 to 150,000 clones, 75% to 95% seen only once; the top ten take about 3%. The source was peripheral blood, collected on day 0 of MenACWY control vaccination. Every receptor here comes from an adult in good health.

CDR3 nucleotide sequence: TGTGCCATCAACGAACAGGGGGCCGGCACTGAAGCTTTCTTT. This translates into CAINEQGAGTEAFF. J is TRBJ1-1 and V is TRBV10-3; 9 bases are shared with TRBD1. The trim removed 7 bases at V and 4 bases at J, leaving 7 bases unmatched. This CDR3 contains 14 residues. CDR1 and CDR2 from the germline V gene are ENHRY and SYGVKD.

J is TRBJ1-6 and V is TRBV9, with 7 bases fitting TRBD1. The germline gives CDR1 SGDLS, CDR2 YYNGEE. This CDR3 region has 14 residues. The trim removed 3 bases at V and 8 bases at J, leaving 5 bases unmatched. The CDR3 sequence is CASSARTGDSPLHF. The CDR3 DNA sequence: TGTGCCAGCAGCGCCCGCACAGGGGATTCACCCCTCCACTTT.

V gene TRBV5-1 combines with J gene TRBJ1-6, with D possibly being TRBD1 (5 bases). The germline V gene has CDR1 SGHRS and CDR2 YFSETQ. V was shortened by 4 bases and J by 9 bases, with 14 bases between the two germline ends. This CDR3 contains 14 residues. The CDR3 loop reads CASSPGPGGSPLHF. The CDR3 region has the DNA TGCGCCAGCAGCCCCGGGCCCGGGGGTTCACCCCTCCACTTT.

This chain uses TRBV2 with TRBJ1-5; no firm D call. The CDR3 is made up of 13 amino acids. Trimming stripped 8 bases from V and 3 bases from J, with 11 bases between. Germline CDR1 is SNHLY and CDR2 is FYNNEI. The CDR3 reads CASLESYNQPQHF. CDR3 DNA sequence: TGTGCCAGCCTCGAGAGTTACAATCAGCCCCAGCATTTT.

This clone occurred once. The V call is TRBV5-4, the J call TRBJ1-2; D remains unclear. The V gene's germline CDR1 is SGHNT and CDR2 YYREEE (reference sequence). The CDR3 extends over 12 amino acids. Trimming cost V 3 bases and J 7 bases, with 10 bases left between them. CDR3 DNA sequence: TGTGCCAGCAGCTACCCCCTCGGTGGCTACACCTTC. Amino acids: CASSYPLGGYTF.

V gene TRBV18 combines with J gene TRBJ1-1, with D perhaps matching TRBD1 (5 bases). This CDR3 has 16 residues. With 2 bases removed from V and 0 bases from J, the gap between germline ends came to 13 bases. Germline V lookup: CDR1 KGHSH, CDR2 LQKENI. DNA of the CDR3: TGTGCCAGCTCACCAAACCAGGGCCCAATGAACACTGAAGCTTTCTTT. Protein sequence: CASSPNQGPMNTEAFF.

This clone appeared once. The V gene is TRBV4-2, the J gene TRBJ2-1; the D is unclear. Trimming took 0 bases from V and 7 from J, leaving 13 bases between them. This CDR3 is built from 15 residues. The germline V gene encodes CDR1 LGHNA and CDR2 YNFKEQ. CDR3 amino acids: CASSQDGSSRNEQFF. The CDR3 DNA reads TGTGCCAGCAGCCAAGACGGGTCCTCAAGGAATGAGCAGTTCTTC.

This rearrangement joins TRBV29-1 to TRBJ2-1; 12 bases align to TRBD2. The CDR3 covers 16 residues. CDR1 is SQVTM and CDR2 is ANQGSEA in the germline V gene. The V segment lost 7 bases and the J segment 5 bases; nucleotides outside the gene matches: 12. As DNA, the CDR3 is TGCAGCGCCTGGGGGCCTAGCGGGAGGGCGAACAATGAGCAGTTCTTC. As protein: CSAWGPSGRANNEQFF.

The chain employs TRBV18 and TRBJ1-1, with D uncertain. Deletions cut 3 bases from V and 2 bases from J, with 4 bases between. Germline V gene data show CDR1 as KGHSH and CDR2 as LQKENI. The CDR3 covers 12 residues. CDR3 region: CASSPLNTEAFF. CDR3 nucleotide sequence: TGTGCCAGCTCACCCCTTAACACTGAAGCTTTCTTT.

This chain uses TRBV14 with TRBJ1-4; D gene ambiguous. V was trimmed by 1 base and J by 3 bases, leaving 9 bases between them. The CDR3 has 15 residues. Germline V gene lookup returns CDR1 SGHDN and CDR2 FVKESK. DNA for the CDR3: TGTGCCAGCAGCCAAGGACGGGCGCCTAATGAAAAACTGTTTTTT. Amino acids: CASSQGRAPNEKLFF.

V is TRBV10-3 and J is TRBJ2-2; D could derive from TRBD1 or TRBD2 (5 bases each). The CDR3 has 13 residues. The ends were cut back, 4 bases at V and 3 bases at J, with 6 bases in the middle. CDR1 is ENHRY, CDR2 SYGVKD, per germline. The CDR3 DNA is TGTGCCATCAGTGTGGGGGACACCGGGGAGCTGTTTTTT. Its translation is CAISVGDTGELFF.

The rearrangement joins TRBV5-1 to TRBJ2-3, with D unclear. V was shortened by 3 bases and J by 3 bases, with 11 bases between the two germline ends. The CDR3 loop spans 14 amino acids. Germline loops: CDR1 SGHRS, CDR2 YFSETQ. Written as DNA, the CDR3 is TGCGCCAGCAGCTATCGTGGACGGACAGATACGCAGTATTTT. Translated: CASSYRGRTDTQYF.

Here the CDR3 reads CAISDSLSLNEQFF. CDR3 bases: TGTGCCATCAGTGATTCCCTAAGTCTCAATGAGCAGTTCTTC. J is TRBJ2-1 and V is TRBV10-3; D ambiguous. Germline assignment: CDR1 ENHRY and CDR2 SYGVKD. Trimming removed 3 bases at V and 6 bases at J, with 12 bases between. The CDR3 covers 14 residues.

The chain carries TRBV27 and TRBJ1-6; D gene ambiguous. Trimming left V 3 bases short and J 14 bases short, with 20 bases between. This CDR3 region has 15 residues. The V gene's germline CDR1 is MNHEY and CDR2 SMNVEV (reference sequence). Written as DNA, the CDR3 is TGTGCCAGCAGTTTTCAGAATACCCCATCATGGGCCCTCCACTTT. It yields the protein CASSFQNTPSWALHF.

This clone appeared once. The V call is TRBV19, the J call TRBJ2-1; 10 nucleotides line up with TRBD2. With 5 bases clipped from V and 8 bases from J, the junction kept 9 bases outside the gene matches. Germline loops: CDR1 LNHDA, CDR2 SQIVND (reference sequence). This CDR3 is 15 amino acids long. CDR3: CASSQPRTSGHEQFF. CDR3 sequence (DNA): TGTGCCAGTAGTCAACCTCGGACTAGCGGCCATGAGCAGTTCTTC.

This chain joins TRBV25-1 and TRBJ2-2, with D maybe TRBD2 (5 bases). The V and J ends lost 2 bases and 0 bases respectively, with 7 bases between them. The CDR3 length is 15 residues. Germline V gene sequence: CDR1 MGHDK, CDR2 SYGVNS. The CDR3 spells CASSEPGTNTGELFF. The CDR3 DNA reads as TGTGCCAGCAGTGAACCGGGAACGAACACCGGGGAGCTGTTTTTT.

The chain links TRBV19 to TRBJ1-3; 8 bases fit TRBD1. CDR1 is LNHDA and CDR2 is SQIVND in the germline V gene (reference sequence). There are 15 residues in the CDR3. The trim removed 8 bases at V and 4 bases at J, leaving 10 bases unmatched. Here the CDR3 reads CASRLQGVDGNTIYF. For the CDR3, the DNA is TGTGCCAGTCGATTACAGGGGGTCGACGGAAACACCATATATTTT.

V usage is TRBV7-9 and J usage is TRBJ2-2; D not resolved. CDR3 length equals 16 residues. Per the germline V gene, CDR1 is SEHNR and CDR2 is FQNEAQ (reference sequence). V lost 4 bases to trimming and J lost 1 base, with 13 bases between them. DNA of the CDR3: TGTGCCAGCAGCTCCTCTGGGGTCCTGAACACCGGGGAGCTGTTTTTT. It yields the protein CASSSSGVLNTGELFF.

On this clone itself: Other nucleotide sequences from this sample produce the same CDR3. The chain couples TRBV14 to TRBJ2-7; no clear D gene. The germline V gene encodes CDR1 SGHDN and CDR2 FVKESK. This CDR3 spans 14 amino acids. V lost 4 bases and J 0 bases, leaving 10 bases between the germline ends. The CDR3: CASSRAVSSYEQYF. CDR3 DNA: TGTGCCAGCAGCCGGGCGGTAAGCTCCTACGAGCAGTACTTC.

The chain couples TRBV7-3 to TRBJ1-1; D is ambiguous. V was pared by 5 bases and J by 4 bases, with 11 bases between. Germline V gene sequence: CDR1 SGHTA, CDR2 FQGTGA. The CDR3 sequence is 13 residues long. CDR3 coding DNA: TGTGCCAGCAGCGGAATGGCGGGCACTGAAGCTTTCTTT. It codes for CASSGMAGTEAFF.

This clone is a singleton in its sample. The chain combines TRBV5-5 with TRBJ2-7; D might be TRBD1 (5 bases). The germline V gene encodes CDR1 SGHKS and CDR2 YYEKEE (reference sequence). Trimming took 3 bases from V and 0 from J, leaving 10 bases between them. The length of the CDR3 is 14 residues. CDR3 in DNA: TGTGCCAGCAGCTCTAGGGGAAACTCCTACGAGCAGTACTTC. It encodes CASSSRGNSYEQYF.

The chain couples TRBV6-4 to TRBJ1-6; unclear D gene. From germline, CDR1 is MRHNA and CDR2 SNTAGT. The CDR3 spans 14 residues. Trimming shortened V by 2 bases and J by 2 bases, and 4 bases separated the two germline ends. The CDR3 coding sequence is TGTGCCAGCAGTGACGAACCCTATAATTCACCCCTCCACTTT. It yields the protein CASSDEPYNSPLHF.

This clone is a singleton in its sample. The V gene is TRBV5-5, the J gene TRBJ1-1, with a possible D match to TRBD1 (6 bases). V lost 4 bases and J 0 bases, leaving 16 bases between the germline ends. The CDR3 totals 16 residues. Germline V lookup: CDR1 SGHKS, CDR2 YYEKEE (reference sequence). The CDR3 DNA sequence: TGTGCCAGCAGCCCGAATCCGGGACATTTGAACACTGAAGCTTTCTTT. As protein: CASSPNPGHLNTEAFF.

The rearrangement links TRBV28 to TRBJ1-6, with D maybe TRBD1 (6 bases). The CDR3 contains 15 residues. Germline-derived CDR1 and CDR2 are MDHEN and SYDVKM. V lost 4 bases, J lost 4 bases, and 11 bases lay in between. CDR3 DNA: TGTGCCAGCAGTTCCGGGACACCTTATAATTCACCCCTCCACTTT. It translates to CASSSGTPYNSPLHF.

The rearrangement joins TRBV9 to TRBJ1-2; no firm D call. Germline V gives CDR1 SGDLS, CDR2 YYNGEE. The V gene lost 4 bases and the J gene lost 8 bases, with 18 bases spanning the gap. The CDR3 extends over 14 amino acids. The CDR3 here is CASSPGGLQPGYTF. For the CDR3, the DNA is TGTGCCAGCAGCCCCGGTGGGCTCCAGCCAGGCTACACCTTC.